One sample yielded the 24 T cell receptor beta chains listed below, sequenced in a study of vaccination effects on CD4 cells after COVID-19. Their cognate antigens are unknown. Profiled with immunoSEQ multiplex PCR; TCRdb holds only in-frame clones, not every one. This sample has about 25,000 clones, with roughly 80% found just once. Viral peptide pool expansion of antigen-specific CD4+ T cells preceded sequencing in the ViraFEST assay. At the end of roughly 9 days of culture, CD4+ T cells were isolated. Either the mRNA-1273 or the BNT162b2 vaccine was given to participants as two doses. The sequencing here drew on CD4+ T cells from PBMCs cultured with HCoV-NL63 spike peptides, taken after COVID-19 vaccination. The receptors stem from a human donor who received a COVID-19 vaccine.

The gene calls are TRBV28 and TRBJ1-6; 8 nucleotides match TRBD1. The germline CDR1 and CDR2 sequences are MDHEN and SYDVKM. CDR3 length equals 15 residues. V lost 5 bases, J lost 7 bases, and 7 bases stayed unmatched. This chain's CDR3 is CASSAYTGGNSPLHF. The CDR3 DNA reads as TGTGCCAGCAGTGCCTACACAGGGGGAAATTCACCCCTCCACTTT.

This chain uses TRBV7-2 with TRBJ1-5; D gene ambiguous. Between the trimmed V and J ends, which lost 4 bases and 4 bases, there was a span of 5 bases. The CDR3 covers 12 residues. Germline V gene lookup returns CDR1 SGHTA and CDR2 FQGNSA. CDR3 sequence: CASSSQNQPQHF. The CDR3 region has the DNA TGTGCCAGCAGCTCTCAAAATCAGCCCCAGCATTTT.

The chain has TRBV6-6 and TRBJ1-2; 7 bases line up with TRBD1. The CDR3 extends over 13 amino acids. Germline CDR1 and CDR2: MNHNY and SVGAGI (reference sequence). V lost 4 bases, J lost 4 bases, and 3 bases stayed unmatched. CDR3 sequence reads: CASSSQGPYGYTF. In DNA, the CDR3 is TGTGCCAGCAGTTCACAGGGGCCCTATGGCTACACCTTC.

This chain joins TRBV9 and TRBJ1-4; D unclear. V was trimmed by 0 bases and J by 14 bases, leaving 17 bases between them. The CDR3 loop spans 14 amino acids. CDR1 and CDR2 (germline): SGDLS, YYNGEE. The CDR3 here is CASSVGSRGGRLFF. The CDR3 DNA reads TGTGCCAGCAGCGTAGGGTCCCGGGGAGGTAGGCTGTTTTTT.

This clone was observed a handful of times. This chain links TRBV6-5 with TRBJ2-1; D is unresolved. Per germline, CDR1 MNHEY and CDR2 SVGAGI. There are 15 residues in the CDR3. Trimming removed 6 bases at V and 8 bases at J, with 20 bases between. The CDR3 region has the DNA TGTGCCAGCAGCCGCCTCGCCAAGTCGGGCCATGAGCAGTTCTTC. Protein product: CASSRLAKSGHEQFF.

The V and J genes are TRBV29-1 and TRBJ2-6, with 9 positions matching TRBD1. Germline CDR1 and CDR2: SQVTM and ANQGSEA. V was pared by 6 bases and J by 5 bases, with 8 bases of the junction left unmatched. The CDR3 runs 15 residues. CDR3 DNA: TGCAGCGTGATGGACAGGGGCGGGAGGGCCAACGTCCTGACTTTC. Encoded protein: CSVMDRGGRANVLTF. The full variable domain, in which reference TRBV29-1 and TRBJ2-6 provide the parts outside the CDR3, is SAVISQKPSRDICQRGTSLTIQCQVDSQVTMMFWYRQQPGQSLTLIATANQGSEATYESGFVIDKFPISRPNLTFSTLTVSNMSPEDSSIYLCSVMDRGGRANVLTFGAGSRLTVL.

This clone has just a few counts. The V call is TRBV4-3, the J call TRBJ1-4, with D possibly being TRBD1 (6 bases). Germline CDR1 and CDR2: LGHNA and YSLEER. The V end lost 1 base, the J end lost 2 bases, and 8 bases lay between the germline ends. CDR3 length: 15 residues. CDR3 in DNA: TGCGCCAGCAGCCAAGGGACAGCCACTAATGAAAAACTGTTTTTT. It is translated as CASSQGTATNEKLFF.

The gene calls are TRBV12-3 or TRBV12-4 and TRBJ1-2; D is unclear. This CDR3 comprises 13 residues. V was pared by 3 bases and J by 1 base, with 6 bases between. In DNA, the CDR3 is TGTGCCAGCAGTTTGAACAATAACTATGGCTACACCTTC. Translating it yields CASSLNNNYGYTF.

The chain recombines TRBV7-2 with TRBJ2-7; D unclear. V was clipped by 2 bases and J by 1 base, with 9 bases between them. CDR1 and CDR2 from the germline V gene are SGHTA and FQGNSA. This CDR3 contains 14 residues. The CDR3 region has the DNA TGTGCCAGCAGCTTAACGCGTATTTCCTACGAGCAGTACTTC. This gives the protein CASSLTRISYEQYF. The complete variable domain, with remaining parts taken from reference TRBV7-2 and TRBJ2-7, reads GAGVSQSPSNKVTEKGKDVELRCDPISGHTALYWYRQSLGQGLEFLIYFQGNSAPDKSGLPSDRFSAERTGGSVSTLTIQRTQQEDSAVYLCASSLTRISYEQYFGPGTRLTVT.

The chain joins TRBV4-1 to TRBJ1-4; TRBD1 matches at 11 bases. The length of the CDR3 is 15 residues. The J segment lost 7 bases and the V segment lost 3 bases, leaving 4 bases of the junction unmatched. CDR1 and CDR2 from the germline V gene are MGHRA and YSYEKL. CDR3 region: CASSHGQGAGEKLFF. CDR3 nucleotides: TGCGCCAGCAGCCACGGACAGGGGGCGGGTGAAAAACTGTTTTTT.

This rearrangement joins TRBV12-5 to TRBJ1-2; 7 bases fit TRBD1. CDR3 size: 14 residues. CDR1 and CDR2 (germline): LGHNT, FRNRAP. Trimming removed 2 bases from V and 8 bases from J; junction bases left unmatched: 8. CDR3: CASGLPQGQRGYTF. CDR3 in DNA: TGTGCTAGTGGTTTGCCACAGGGGCAAAGGGGCTACACCTTC.

This chain connects TRBV4-1 to TRBJ2-3, with D possibly matching TRBD1 (6 bases). Germline V CDR1 and CDR2: MGHRA, YSYEKL. Trimming pared 2 bases from V and 2 bases from J, leaving 11 bases between. The CDR3 extends over 15 amino acids. The CDR3 is CASSQNRDNTDTQYF. Written as DNA, the CDR3 is TGCGCCAGCAGCCAAAACCGGGACAACACAGATACGCAGTATTTT.

The V and J genes are TRBV10-3 and TRBJ1-5; 7 bases agree with TRBD1. This CDR3 is built from 19 residues. Germline V CDR1 and CDR2: ENHRY, SYGVKD. V trimming: 3 bases; J trimming: 0 bases; junction bases outside the gene matches: 14. The CDR3 nucleotides read TGTGCCATCAGTGATCAACAGGGGAGAGGGGGTTATAGCAATCAGCCCCAGCATTTT. It yields the protein CAISDQQGRGGYSNQPQHF.

The V gene is TRBV7-9, the J gene TRBJ1-1, with a tentative D call TRBD1 (5 bases). From germline, CDR1 is SEHNR and CDR2 FQNEAQ (reference sequence). This CDR3 region has 13 residues. V was pared by 5 bases and J by 3 bases, with 10 bases between. Here the CDR3 reads CASSNRQDTEAFF. In DNA, the CDR3 is TGTGCCAGCAGCAACAGGCAGGACACTGAAGCTTTCTTT.

The chain recombines TRBV12-3 or TRBV12-4 with TRBJ2-7, with 9 bases lining up with TRBD1. The V segment lost 7 bases and the J segment 6 bases; nucleotides outside the gene matches: 4. The CDR3 length is 12 residues. The CDR3 region has the DNA TGTGCCAGCACCGGACAGGGGCGCGAGCAGTACTTC. Its protein product is CASTGQGREQYF.

The J gene is TRBJ2-2, the V gene TRBV14; the D is unclear. The V end was cut by 4 bases, the J end by 7 bases, with 7 bases between. The length of the CDR3 is 12 residues. Germline V gene lookup returns CDR1 SGHDN and CDR2 FVKESK. DNA of the CDR3: TGTGCCAGCAGCCGGAACGTCGGGGAGCTGTTTTTT. Translation: CASSRNVGELFF.

V and J are TRBV4-1 and TRBJ2-2; D perhaps matches TRBD2 (6 bases). V lost 3 bases and J 5 bases, leaving 16 bases between the germline ends. The CDR3 totals 16 residues. Germline V lookup: CDR1 MGHRA, CDR2 YSYEKL. CDR3 nucleotides: TGCGCCAGCAGCCAGGACGGGGGAACTGTGACCGGGGAGCTGTTTTTT. Protein sequence: CASSQDGGTVTGELFF.

The chain joins TRBV12-3 or TRBV12-4 to TRBJ2-2; 9 nucleotides align to TRBD2. This CDR3 is built from 13 residues. V shed 6 bases and J 4 bases; nucleotides not matched to a gene: 0. CDR3 sequence: CASRTSGTGELFF. CDR3 in DNA: TGTGCCAGCAGGACTAGCGGCACCGGGGAGCTGTTTTTT.

This chain connects TRBV19 to TRBJ2-3; 8 bases map to TRBD2. The germline CDR1 and CDR2 sequences are LNHDA and SQIVND (reference sequence). Losses at the gene ends were 5 bases for V and 4 bases for J; bases not matched to a gene: 11. CDR3 size: 16 residues. The CDR3 spells CASSAPRSGRADTQYF. As DNA, the CDR3 is TGTGCCAGTAGTGCCCCCAGAAGCGGGAGAGCAGATACGCAGTATTTT. Full variable domain (remainder filled in from reference TRBV19 and TRBJ2-3): DGGITQSPKYLFRKEGQNVTLSCEQNLNHDAMYWYRQDPGQGLRLIYYSQIVNDFQKGDIAEGYSVSREKKESFPLTVTSAQKNPTAFYLCASSAPRSGRADTQYFGPGTRLTVL.

The V gene is TRBV28, the J gene TRBJ1-6, with D possibly TRBD1 on 6 matching bases. The CDR3 has 16 amino acids. Trimming stripped 4 bases from V and 10 bases from J, with 20 bases between. CDR1 MDHEN and CDR2 SYDVKM come from the germline V gene. The CDR3 is CASSSTTGHRESPLHF. CDR3 nucleotide sequence: TGTGCCAGCAGTTCCACAACAGGCCACAGGGAGTCACCCCTCCACTTT. Filled out from reference TRBV28 and TRBJ1-6, the complete variable domain reads DVKVTQSSRYLVKRTGEKVFLECVQDMDHENMFWYRQDPGLGLRLIYFSYDVKMKEKGDIPEGYSVSREKKERFSLILESASTNQTSMYLCASSSTTGHRESPLHFGNGTRLTVT.

This clone was counted a single time. The chain combines TRBV6-5 with TRBJ1-1; maybe TRBD1 (6 bases). The CDR3 extends over 15 amino acids. V lost 5 bases and J 5 bases, leaving 18 bases between the germline ends. The germline V gene has CDR1 MNHEY and CDR2 SVGAGI. The CDR3 protein is CASSIKPGAGTEAFF. DNA of the CDR3: TGTGCCAGCAGTATCAAACCGGGGGCAGGGACTGAAGCTTTCTTT.

This rearrangement joins TRBV9 to TRBJ1-2; D is ambiguous. In germline, CDR1 is SGDLS, CDR2 YYNGEE. CDR3 length: 14 residues. V was trimmed by 2 bases and J by 6 bases, leaving 14 bases between them. CDR3 residues: CASSVRADGDGYTF. The CDR3 nucleotides are TGTGCCAGCAGCGTCCGGGCAGATGGGGATGGCTACACCTTC. Full variable domain (rest looked up from reference TRBV9 and TRBJ1-2): DSGVTQTPKHLITATGQRVTLRCSPRSGDLSVYWYQQSLDQGLQFLIQYYNGEERAKGNILERFSAQQFPDLHSELNLSSLELGDSALYFCASSVRADGDGYTFGSGTRLTVV.

This clone showed up just a few times. The genes are TRBV12-3 or TRBV12-4 and TRBJ1-1, with TRBD1 as a possible D gene (5 bases). The ends were cut back, 6 bases at V and 3 bases at J, with 11 bases in the middle. The CDR3 contains 13 residues. DNA for the CDR3: TGTGCCAGCAGCACTTACAGGTACACTGAAGCTTTCTTT. It codes for CASSTYRYTEAFF.

The V gene is TRBV2, the J gene TRBJ1-1, with TRBD1 identical over 7 bases. The CDR3 is 13 amino acids. In germline, CDR1 is SNHLY, CDR2 FYNNEI. V shed 7 bases and J 6 bases; nucleotides not matched to a gene: 8. CDR3 residues: CASNGQAFAEAFF. The CDR3 DNA reads as TGTGCCAGCAACGGACAGGCGTTCGCTGAAGCTTTCTTT.